The sequence of this TCR beta chain was determined in a study of blood T cell repertoires in COVID-19. Across the whole study: Sites in the United States, Italy and Spain provided acute and convalescent COVID-19 samples.

The CDR3 is made up of 16 amino acids. J gave up 5 bases and V 2 bases, and 8 bases lay outside the gene matches. Germline lookup yields CDR1 KGHSH and CDR2 LQKENI. The Seattle site enrolled patients during active infection and followed them longitudinally. Profiled with immunoSEQ multiplex PCR; TCRdb holds only in-frame clones, not every one. Among some 85,000 clones listed, about 77% were seen once. Sequenced input: peripheral blood. The chain employs TRBV18 and TRBJ2-7; 11 bases align to TRBD2. The receptor's source is a man between 65 and 79 years old with COVID-19, enrolled during active disease. The CDR3 spells CASSPKLAGGHHEQYF. The DNA for the CDR3 is TGTGCCAGCTCACCAAAGCTAGCGGGAGGTCACCACGAGCAGTACTTC.